What follows are 6 T cell receptor beta chains derived from one specimen sequenced in a study of CD8+ T cells in alopecia areata (dated by TCRdb to 2016 to 2019). Taken with the paper, the label for time point translates to: 4 weeks on oral tofacitinib. The treatment or condition label for this specimen denotes: oral pan-JAK inhibitor, 5-10 mg twice daily. Library preparation was by the immunoSEQ multiplex PCR assay. For TCR sequencing, RNA was extracted from every sample and reverse transcribed into cDNA to serve as template. TCRdb provides this immuneACCESS table in a form limited to in-frame rearrangements. Some clones are lacking; in checked studies, under half of them reflect an unresolved V gene, and why the rest are absent is not known. The sample table holds approximately 210,000 clones, of which more than 55% were seen once. The ten top clones hold 3% to 3.5% of the sample. The sequenced sample was CD4+ T cells sorted from blood, obtained at week 4, from a patient treated with tofacitinib. The receptor set was obtained from a human donor with alopecia areata.

CDR3 DNA: TGTGCCTGGACTCGGAGGACAGGGAACACTGAAGCTTTCTTT. Translating it yields CAWTRRTGNTEAFF. The chain couples TRBV30 to TRBJ1-1; 7 bases fit TRBD1. The CDR3 is made up of 14 amino acids. Trimming cost V 4 bases and J 1 base; bases outside gene matches: 6. The germline CDR1 and CDR2 sequences are GTSNPN and SVGIG (reference sequence).

The chain links TRBV30 to TRBJ1-1; D uncertain. The CDR3 contains 12 residues. Germline values: CDR1 GTSNPN, CDR2 SVGIG (reference sequence). Trimming stripped 0 bases from V and 10 bases from J, with 12 bases between. The CDR3 DNA sequence: TGTGCCTGGAGTGTAAACCCGAGTGGAGCTTTCTTT. As protein: CAWSVNPSGAFF.

This rearrangement joins TRBV7-2 to TRBJ2-7; TRBD1 matches 7 bases. J gave up 2 bases and V 5 bases, and 12 bases lay outside the gene matches. There are 16 residues in the CDR3. CDR1 and CDR2 (germline): SGHTA, FQGNSA. In DNA form, the CDR3 reads TGTGCCAGCAGCCCCCAGACAGGGAGCGCACCCTACGAGCAGTACTTC. It codes for CASSPQTGSAPYEQYF.

The rearrangement uses TRBV6-5 and TRBJ2-7; 9 bases are shared with TRBD1. CDR3 size: 13 residues. V was clipped by 5 bases and J by 5 bases; unmatched bases: 4. The germline V gene encodes CDR1 MNHEY and CDR2 SVGAGI. The CDR3 loop reads CASSTGTGNEQYF. The CDR3 DNA reads TGTGCCAGCAGTACCGGGACAGGGAACGAGCAGTACTTC.

V usage is TRBV6-6 and J usage is TRBJ2-1; D is ambiguous. The CDR3 is made up of 15 amino acids. CDR1 MNHNY and CDR2 SVGAGI come from the germline V gene (reference sequence). Trimming took off 2 bases at V and 0 bases at J, with 8 bases between the two ends. This CDR3 reads CASSYRVSSYNEQFF. CDR3 in DNA: TGTGCCAGCAGTTACAGGGTGAGCTCCTACAATGAGCAGTTCTTC.

V usage is TRBV2 and J usage is TRBJ2-2; D could derive from TRBD1 or TRBD2 (5 bases each). The CDR3 covers 14 residues. Germline assignment: CDR1 SNHLY and CDR2 FYNNEI. V was trimmed by 8 bases and J by 4 bases, leaving 14 bases between them. This CDR3 reads CASVGIGGTGELFF. CDR3 DNA sequence: TGTGCCAGCGTGGGGATTGGGGGCACCGGGGAGCTGTTTTTT.